This TCR beta chain came from a study of blood T cell repertoires in COVID-19. Study details: Acute-phase and convalescent COVID-19 samples originated in the United States, Italy and Spain.

The table came from immunoSEQ multiplex PCR; TCRdb's copy has only in-frame clones and leaves some out. The table includes over 400,000 clones, roughly 90% detected once. This TCR was sampled from a woman aged 30 to 39 with active or convalescent COVID-19. The sample was peripheral blood.

Written as DNA, the CDR3 is TGTGCCAGCAGCCACGGGACAGAGGGTGGCTACACCTTC. This sequence encodes CASSHGTEGGYTF. V usage is TRBV4-2 and J usage is TRBJ1-2; the match to TRBD1 covers 7 bases. Germline trimming cut 3 bases from V and 7 bases from J; bases unmatched to any gene: 5. The CDR3 runs to 13 residues. From germline, CDR1 is LGHNA and CDR2 YNFKEQ.